This T cell receptor beta chain is drawn from a study of vaccination effects on CD4 cells after COVID-19 (dated by TCRdb to the early 2020s). Concerning the study at large: Participants received two doses of either the BNT162b2 or the mRNA-1273 mRNA SARS-CoV-2 vaccine. SARS-CoV-2 spike-specific CD4+ TCR repertoires from before and after mRNA vaccination were compared in COVID-19 convalescent patients and in infection-naive vaccine recipients. The full study included roughly 10 COVID-19 convalescent patients and a handful of SARS-CoV-2-naive healthy vaccine recipients. Cultures from other donors in the study were sequenced using the Oncomine TCR Beta short-read assay on an Illumina iSeq 100.

Library construction relied on the immunoSEQ multiplex PCR assay. DNA from the cultured and isolated CD4+ T cells underwent TCR beta CDR3 sequencing. In the original analysis: Non-productive TCR sequences were removed and reads were trimmed to the CDR3 region, keeping CDR3s of at least 7 amino acids. The MANAFEST web app was used to pick out antigen-specific clonotypes by comparing their expansion in peptide wells with that in reference cultures. To count as positive, a clone had to show expansion at FDR<0.05 compared with the reference and with all other wells, an odds ratio above 5, and a frequency above 0.1% in two replicate wells. A clonotype was defined as cross-reactive if the clonotype was significantly expanded both in SARS-CoV-2 spike wells and in at least one common cold coronavirus spike condition. CDR3 similarity was assessed by Levenshtein distance using the stringdist R package, and unrooted trees were constructed with ape in R 3.6.1. TCRdb took this table from immuneACCESS and kept in-frame rearrangements with V and J called. Such tables lack part of the clones; where checked against another copy, unresolved V genes explain under half of the gap, and the rest is unexplained. That table supplies the V and J calls and clone size; D and trimming were determined from the DNA. The sample table lists tens of thousands of clones, around 74% of them with a count of one. In total, the top ten clones hold less than 3.5% of the sample.

The CDR3 has 13 amino acids, counting the end cysteine and phenylalanine. Here the CDR3 DNA is all that survives: 39 bases in frame from base 1. Via the germline V gene, CDR1 is SGHRS and CDR2 YFSETQ. Compared with germline, V lacks 5 bases and J lacks 6 bases; bases without a gene match: 3. Results the study describes overall, beyond this receptor: In healthy vaccine recipients, vaccine-induced clones were almost all SARS-CoV-2 mono-reactive, with only 1 of 255 cross-reactive with common cold coronaviruses. Clones induced by infection and clones induced by vaccination both contracted markedly at late timepoints after vaccination, which fits with T cell responses waning over time. The study was limited by a small number of convalescent patients, and early post-infection timepoints were lacking.

Comment on this clone: Its antigen target is currently unknown. Per-base qualities were not stored, and no clone one base away is much larger.

In the ViraFEST assay, PBMC were stimulated with viral peptide pools, and antigen-specific CD4+ T cell clonotypes were then identified by expansion using TCR sequencing. After around eleven days of culture, CD4+ T cells were isolated with the EasySep CD4+ T cell isolation kit. Negative nucleocapsid antibody results before and after vaccination confirmed that the healthy vaccine recipients had no prior SARS-CoV-2 infection. Some 2 million PBMC per well were cultured in IMDM with 5% human AB serum, 9 to 10 IU/ml IL-2 and gentamicin, plus 10 ug/ml peptides. Half of the culture medium was replaced with fresh IL-2-containing medium on days 3 and 7. Unless noted otherwise, every peptide stimulation condition was grown in triplicate wells. Using Ficoll-Paque Plus gradient centrifugation, PBMC were separated from whole blood and then either used fresh or cryopreserved at -140C. Overlapping peptide pools spanned the spike proteins of SARS-CoV-2 and the common cold coronaviruses HCoV-NL63, HCoV-OC43 and HCoV-229E. Genomic DNA was extracted from cultured CD4+ T cells with the QIAamp micro DNA kit.

This clonotype was sampled from a human donor who received a COVID-19 vaccine. In this chain, TRBV5-1 is recombined with TRBJ1-5; the central 9 bases match TRBD1. The material sequenced was CD4+ T cells from PBMCs cultured with SARS-CoV-2 spike peptides, taken before COVID-19 vaccination. The cell subset or site label for this specimen denotes: SARS-CoV-2 spike overlapping peptide pool stimulation. The CDR3 region has the sequence CASSPGQGQPQHF. The sequenced DNA: TGCGCCAGCAGTCCGGGACAGGGTCAGCCCCAGCATTTT.